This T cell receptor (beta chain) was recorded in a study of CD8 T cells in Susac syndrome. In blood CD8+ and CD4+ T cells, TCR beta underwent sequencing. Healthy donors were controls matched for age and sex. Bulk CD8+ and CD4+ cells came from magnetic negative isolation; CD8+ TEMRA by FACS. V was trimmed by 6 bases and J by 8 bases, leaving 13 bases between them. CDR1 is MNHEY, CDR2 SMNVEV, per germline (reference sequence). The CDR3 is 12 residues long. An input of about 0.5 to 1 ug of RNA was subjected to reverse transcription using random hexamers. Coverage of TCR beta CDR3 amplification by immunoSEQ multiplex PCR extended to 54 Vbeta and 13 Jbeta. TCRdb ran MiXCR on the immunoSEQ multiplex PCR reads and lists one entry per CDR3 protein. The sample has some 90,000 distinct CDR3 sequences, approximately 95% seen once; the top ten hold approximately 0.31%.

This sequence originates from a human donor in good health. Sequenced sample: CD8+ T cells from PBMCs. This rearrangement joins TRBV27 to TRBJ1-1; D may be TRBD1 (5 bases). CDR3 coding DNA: TGTGCCAGCAGGGGGTCAGGGAGAGAAGCTTTCTTT. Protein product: CASRGSGREAFF.